This entry features one TCR beta chain sequence. This CDR3 region has 20 residues. With 2 bases clipped from V and 0 bases from J, the junction kept 14 bases outside the gene matches. Germline CDR1 SGDLS, CDR2 YYNGEE. These data are taken from a study of shared clonotypes between healthy human individuals. The authors ran the assay at deep level. About 30,000 T cell genomes (approximately 180 ng DNA) went into each sorted-subset replicate. Repertoires were generated with immunoSEQ multiplex PCR, while TCRdb's copy carries only in-frame clones and drops some. The top ten clones hold 0.13% to 0.15% of a sample with about 2.4 million clones, around 94% of them seen once.

This sequence joins TRBV9 and TRBJ2-3, with 11 bases lining up with TRBD2. Sequencing input: naive CD4+ T cells sorted from blood. Subset: CD45RA+ positively selected. The origin of this receptor is a man between 18 and 29 years old in good health. The CDR3 DNA is TGTGCCAGCAGCGTCGGATCCGGGACTAGCGGACGCCAGAGCACAGATACGCAGTATTTT. Amino acid sequence: CASSVGSGTSGRQSTDTQYF.